The clone carrying this TCR beta chain showed up just a few times. The antigen is undetermined. The sample belongs to a study of blood T cells in healthy people across ages. Combining a sample-barcoded 5' primer with a J-beta primer mix, a second PCR ran for about 7 to 11 cycles. From the 5' RACE reads, TCRdb called clonotypes with MiXCR, one entry per CDR3 protein. The repertoire holds roughly 1,500,000 distinct CDR3 sequences, with about 40% as singletons. Overall study findings and caveats: Whereas aged donors had fewer naive CD4+ cells, long-lived donors had more of them and higher diversity. Investigators viewed diversity estimates from one million T cells as underestimates, the study reported.

V lost 5 bases and J lost 8, with 12 bases in between. The length of the CDR3 is 11 residues. In germline, CDR1 is SQVTM, CDR2 ANQGSEA. Researchers collected ten milliliters of peripheral blood from every single donor. No fewer than 5.5 micrograms of total RNA were isolated from every sample. The sequenced sample was blood. The gene calls are TRBV29-1 and TRBJ1-2; a weak D match, TRBD1 (5 bases). This sequence originates from a woman between 18 and 29 years old in good health. CDR3 nucleotide sequence: TGCAGCGTTCTAGGGGATGAGGGCTACACCTTC. Its translation is CSVLGDEGYTF.